The 9 T cell receptor beta chains presented below share a single source sample, sequenced in a study of shared clonotypes between healthy human individuals. Generated by immunoSEQ multiplex PCR, the TCRdb table keeps only in-frame clones and is missing some. The repertoire has about 340,000 clones, roughly 80% of them found once; the top ten carry 8.5% to 12%. The sample taken for sequencing was memory CD4+ T cells sorted from blood. The subset denotes: CD45RA-negative fraction. The receptors were sampled from a young man in good health.

The sample holds a few counts of this clone. The V call is TRBV7-8, the J call TRBJ2-1; the D call may be TRBD1 or TRBD2 (5 bases each). The CDR3 extends over 16 amino acids. The germline V gene encodes CDR1 SGHVS and CDR2 FQNEAQ. V gave up 5 bases and J gave up 0 bases, with 14 bases separating them. CDR3 DNA sequence: TGTGCCAGCAGCCTATACCGGGACCCCTCCTACAATGAGCAGTTCTTC. Protein product: CASSLYRDPSYNEQFF.

The chain has TRBV18 and TRBJ2-7; D possibly uses TRBD1 or TRBD2 (5 bases each). Trimming pared 2 bases from V and 1 base from J, leaving 15 bases between. The CDR3 consists of 16 residues. Germline V lookup: CDR1 KGHSH, CDR2 LQKENI. The CDR3 DNA reads TGTGCCAGCTCACCAATAGGGACCGATCCATCCTACGAGCAGTACTTC. Translating gives CASSPIGTDPSYEQYF. The variable domain in full, completed from reference TRBV18 and TRBJ2-7, reads NAGVMQNPRHLVRRRGQEARLRCSPMKGHSHVYWYRQLPEEGLKFMVYLQKENIIDESGMPKERFSAEFPKEGPSILRIQQVVRGDSAAYFCASSPIGTDPSYEQYFGPGTRLTVT.

The V call is TRBV7-9, the J call TRBJ2-3, with TRBD2 as a possible D gene (6 bases). CDR1 is SEHNR and CDR2 is FQNEAQ in the germline V gene (reference sequence). CDR3 length equals 14 residues. V lost 8 bases, J lost 3 bases, and 15 bases lay in between. DNA for the CDR3: TGTGCCAGCCGACCAGGGACTGTGACAGATACGCAGTATTTT. Amino acid sequence: CASRPGTVTDTQYF.

This clone was detected a few times. J is TRBJ2-7 and V is TRBV6-1, with 10 bases lining up with TRBD1. The CDR3 has 15 residues. The V segment lost 4 bases and the J segment 4 bases; nucleotides outside the gene matches: 7. From germline, CDR1 is MNHNS and CDR2 SASEGT. The CDR3 protein is CASSVGQGVSYEQYF. The CDR3 DNA reads as TGTGCCAGCAGTGTCGGACAGGGGGTCTCGTACGAGCAGTACTTC.

The table lists this clone with many counts. V is TRBV6-4 and J is TRBJ2-4; 9 nucleotides match TRBD1. The CDR3 is 24 residues long. The germline V gene encodes CDR1 MRHNA and CDR2 SNTAGT. With 0 bases clipped from V and 1 base from J, the junction kept 25 bases outside the gene matches. CDR3 protein: CASSDSVRLRAGQGWGRAKNIQYF. CDR3 DNA sequence: TGTGCCAGCAGTGACTCCGTCCGGCTTAGAGCTGGACAGGGGTGGGGACGGGCCAAAAACATTCAGTACTTC.

V and J are TRBV28 and TRBJ2-2; D uncertain. The V end was cut by 2 bases, the J end by 5 bases, with 6 bases between. Germline V gene sequence: CDR1 MDHEN, CDR2 SYDVKM. The CDR3 totals 13 residues. CDR3 coding DNA: TGTGCCAGCAGTTTACTGGGGACCGGGGAGCTGTTTTTT. This gives the protein CASSLLGTGELFF.

The chain employs TRBV28 and TRBJ1-2; D perhaps matches TRBD1 (5 bases). This CDR3 has 14 residues. Germline-derived CDR1 and CDR2 are MDHEN and SYDVKM. V was trimmed by 5 bases and J by 5 bases, leaving 15 bases between them. CDR3 nucleotide sequence: TGTGCCAGCAGTGCCGGTGGGGGGAAGTATGGCTACACCTTC. This sequence encodes CASSAGGGKYGYTF.

This chain links TRBV9 with TRBJ2-7; D gene unclear. CDR3 length equals 13 residues. CDR1 SGDLS and CDR2 YYNGEE come from the germline V gene. V lost 0 bases and J 1 base, leaving 5 bases between the germline ends. The CDR3 sequence is CASSVDHSYEQYF. The CDR3 DNA follows: TGTGCCAGCAGCGTAGATCATTCCTACGAGCAGTACTTC.

The chain couples TRBV5-1 to TRBJ1-2, with D maybe TRBD1 (5 bases). Germline V gene data show CDR1 as SGHRS and CDR2 as YFSETQ. V was cut by 4 bases and J by 4 bases, with 14 bases left in between. The CDR3 is 14 residues long. For the CDR3, the DNA is TGCGCCAGCAGCCTACACACGGGGGGCTATGGCTACACCTTC. Amino acid sequence: CASSLHTGGYGYTF.